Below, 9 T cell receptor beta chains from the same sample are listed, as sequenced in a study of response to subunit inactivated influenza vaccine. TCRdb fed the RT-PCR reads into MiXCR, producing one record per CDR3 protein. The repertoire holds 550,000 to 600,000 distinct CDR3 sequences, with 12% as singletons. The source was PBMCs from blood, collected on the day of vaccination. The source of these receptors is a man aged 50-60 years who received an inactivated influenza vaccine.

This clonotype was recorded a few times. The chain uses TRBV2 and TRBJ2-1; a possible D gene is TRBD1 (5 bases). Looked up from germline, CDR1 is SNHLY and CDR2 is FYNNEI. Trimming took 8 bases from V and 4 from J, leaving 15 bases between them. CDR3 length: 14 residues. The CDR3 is CASFDRQPYNEQFF. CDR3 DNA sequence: TGTGCCAGCTTCGATCGACAGCCGTACAATGAGCAGTTCTTC. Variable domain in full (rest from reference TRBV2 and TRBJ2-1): EPEVTQTPSHQVTQMGQEVILRCVPISNHLYFYWYRQILGQKVEFLVSFYNNEISEKSEIFDDQFSVERPDGSNFTLKIRSTKLEDSAMYFCASFDRQPYNEQFFGPGTRLTVL.

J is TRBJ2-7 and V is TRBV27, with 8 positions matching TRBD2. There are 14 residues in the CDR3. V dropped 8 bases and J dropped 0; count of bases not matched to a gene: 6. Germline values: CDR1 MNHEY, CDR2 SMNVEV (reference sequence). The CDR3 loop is CASADLAGSYEQYF. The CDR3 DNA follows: TGTGCCAGCGCCGACCTAGCGGGCTCCTACGAGCAGTACTTC.

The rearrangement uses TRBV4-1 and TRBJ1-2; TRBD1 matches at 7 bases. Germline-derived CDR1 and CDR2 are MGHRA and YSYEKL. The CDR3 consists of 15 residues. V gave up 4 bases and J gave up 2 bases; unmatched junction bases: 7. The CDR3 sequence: CASSLSGTANYGYTF. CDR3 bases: TGCGCCAGCAGCCTTTCCGGGACAGCGAACTATGGCTACACCTTC.

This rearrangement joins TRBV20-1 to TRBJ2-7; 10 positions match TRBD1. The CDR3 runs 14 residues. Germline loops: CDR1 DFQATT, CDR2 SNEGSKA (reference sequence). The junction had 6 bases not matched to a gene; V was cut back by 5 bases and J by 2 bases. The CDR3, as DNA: TGCAGTGCTGGAGGACAGGGGGGAGCCTACGAGCAGTACTTC. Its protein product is CSAGGQGGAYEQYF.

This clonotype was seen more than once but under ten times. CDR3 in amino acids: CASSPTSGRPDTQYF. The CDR3 DNA is TGTGCCAGCAGCCCGACTAGCGGGAGGCCAGATACGCAGTATTTT. V and J are TRBV9 and TRBJ2-3; 13 bases line up with TRBD2. Germline V gene data show CDR1 as SGDLS and CDR2 as YYNGEE. This CDR3 has 15 amino acids. Unmatched junction bases numbered 3, after V lost 4 bases and J lost 4 bases. The full variable domain, its missing parts supplied by reference TRBV9 and TRBJ2-3, is DSGVTQTPKHLITATGQRVTLRCSPRSGDLSVYWYQQSLDQGLQFLIQYYNGEERAKGNILERFSAQQFPDLHSELNLSSLELGDSALYFCASSPTSGRPDTQYFGPGTRLTVL.

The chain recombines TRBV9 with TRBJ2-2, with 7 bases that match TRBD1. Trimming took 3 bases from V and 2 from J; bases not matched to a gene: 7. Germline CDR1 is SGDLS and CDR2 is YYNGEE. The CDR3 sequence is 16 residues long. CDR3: CASSDRGQTNTGELFF. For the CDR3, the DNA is TGTGCCAGCAGCGATAGGGGACAGACAAACACCGGGGAGCTGTTTTTT.

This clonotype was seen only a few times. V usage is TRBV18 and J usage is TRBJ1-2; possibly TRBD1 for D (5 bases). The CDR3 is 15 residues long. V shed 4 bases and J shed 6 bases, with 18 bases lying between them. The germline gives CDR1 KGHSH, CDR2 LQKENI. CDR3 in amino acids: CASSQEQAFGNGYTF. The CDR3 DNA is TGTGCCAGCTCACAAGAACAGGCGTTCGGGAATGGCTACACCTTC.

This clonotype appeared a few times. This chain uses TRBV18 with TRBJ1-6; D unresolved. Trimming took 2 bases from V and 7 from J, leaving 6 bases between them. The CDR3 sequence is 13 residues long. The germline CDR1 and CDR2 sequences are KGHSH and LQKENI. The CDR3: CASSPSDNSPLHF. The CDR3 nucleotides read TGTGCCAGCTCACCATCTGACAATTCACCCCTCCACTTT.

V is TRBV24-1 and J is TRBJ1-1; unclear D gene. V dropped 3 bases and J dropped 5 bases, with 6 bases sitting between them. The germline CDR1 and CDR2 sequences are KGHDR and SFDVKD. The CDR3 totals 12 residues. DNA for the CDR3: TGTGCCACCAGTGATAGGGAGACTGAAGCTTTCTTT. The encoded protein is CATSDRETEAFF.